A selection of T cell receptor beta chains follows, all from one sample in a study of tumor-infiltrating lymphocytes in primary liver carcinoma. TCRdb re-derived calls from the multiplex PCR reads in MiXCR, one entry per CDR3 protein. The profile covers 300,000 to 350,000 distinct CDR3 sequences, with around three fifths appearing a single time and about 6.5% taken by the ten largest. The sequenced sample was peripheral blood. The receptors derive from a man aged 40-55 years with primary liver carcinoma and hepatitis B virus infection. Each CDR3 is given with its conserved first and last residue. A D gene is named only where the DNA matches it firmly. Clone size is not always given. Where it is, it says once, few, many or a class for expanded clones.

d_gene	abundance	v_gene	j_gene	CDR3nt	CDR3aa
.	.	TRBV29-1	TRBJ2-1	TGCAGCGTCGAAGTCCCCGGCTTGGAGGATGAGCAGTCCTTC	CSVEVPGLEDEQSF
.	.	TRBV12-3/TRBV12-4	TRBJ2-7	TGTGCCAGTAGTTTCGGCCGGGACAACAAGCACTACTTC	CASSFGRDNKHYF
.	.	TRBV5-1	TRBJ2-7	TGCGCCAGCAGCCTCCTCTCGTGGGCCCCCGAGCAGTACTTC	CASSLLSWAPEQYF
.	many	TRBV6-2/TRBV6-3	TRBJ2-2	TGTGCCAGCAGTTCCCTACTGTCCCCCGGGGAGCTGTTTTTT	CASSSLLSPGELFF
TRBD1	few	TRBV14	TRBJ2-7	TGTGCCAGCAGCCACCACCTGGACAGGGTCCACGAGCAGTACTTC	CASSHHLDRVHEQYF
.	.	TRBV11-2	TRBJ1-1	TGTACCAGCATTCGTGGCAGGGTGCACACTGAAGCTTTCTTT	CTSIRGRVHTEAFF
.	few	TRBV11-2	TRBJ2-3	TGTGCCAGCAGCCCCAACGTCCAGAGTATAGATACGCAGTATTTT	CASSPNVQSIDTQYF
.	.	TRBV5-1	TRBJ2-4	TGCGCCAGTAGCTTCGGGAGTCTGGAAAACATTCAGTACTTC	CASSFGSLENIQYF
.	few	TRBV12-3/TRBV12-4	TRBJ2-5	TGTGCCAGCAGTCCCTCTAGGGGGGGGGGAGAGACCCAGTACTTC	CASSPSRGGGETQYF
.	.	TRBV7-9	TRBJ1-4	TGTGCCAGCAGCTTCGGATATAATGAAAAACTGTTTTTT	CASSFGYNEKLFF
.	.	TRBV24-1	TRBJ2-1	TGTGCCACCAGTGATCCCGGGACAGCGGGCTACAATGAGCAGTTCTTC	CATSDPGTAGYNEQFF
TRBD2	.	TRBV30	TRBJ2-1	TGTGCCTCATCCGGGACTAGCGGGAGAGGTGGTGAGCAGTTCTTC	CASSGTSGRGGEQFF
TRBD2	.	TRBV10-2	TRBJ2-2	TGCGCCAGCACCACTAGCGGAAACACCGGGGAGCTGTTTTTT	CASTTSGNTGELFF
TRBD2	few	TRBV11-2	TRBJ2-3	TGTGCCAGCAGCTTATCAAAGGAAGCGGGAGTCGATACGCAGTATTTT	CASSLSKEAGVDTQYF
.	few	TRBV5-1	TRBJ1-1	TGCGCCAGCAGCTTTGGGAACACTGAAGCTTTCTTT	CASSFGNTEAFF
TRBD2	.	TRBV5-4	TRBJ2-1	TGTGCCAGCAGGAGACAGACTAGCGGGGCCCCCAATGAGCAGTTCTTC	CASRRQTSGAPNEQFF
.	.	TRBV12-3/TRBV12-4	TRBJ2-7	TGTGCCAGCAGTTTTGGGGGGGCTATTCTTGTCGGGCAGTACTTC	CASSFGGAILVGQYF
.	.	TRBV11-2	TRBJ2-2	TGTGCCATCAGCTCCCCCCTCAGGGGGGCCGGGGTGCTGTTTTTT	CAISSPLRGAGVLFF
.	many	TRBV29-1	TRBJ2-1	TGCAGCGTTGAGGGAGAGGATGAGCAGTTCTTC	CSVEGEDEQFF
.	.	TRBV11-2	TRBJ2-5	TGTGCCAGCAGGACTGAGACCCGACCTCGGGAGACCCAGTACTTC	CASRTETRPRETQYF
TRBD1	.	TRBV6-2/TRBV6-3	TRBJ1-1	TGTACCAGCAGGGACAGGGGTGGATACACTGAAGCTTTCTTT	CTSRDRGGYTEAFF
.	.	TRBV11-2	TRBJ1-3	TGTGCTAGCAGCCTACGGCCCGGGACTGCTGGAAGCACCATATATTTT	CASSLRPGTAGSTIYF
.	.	TRBV13	TRBJ1-3	TGTGCCAGCAGCTTAGGCCTCACTGGAAACACCATATATTTT	CASSLGLTGNTIYF
TRBD2	.	TRBV6-5	TRBJ2-1	TGTGCCAGTGAAACTAGCGGGAGGAATGAGCAGTTATTC	CASETSGRNEQLF
TRBD1	once	TRBV11-2	TRBJ2-3	TGTGCCAGAAACCGGGACAGGGCTCGGTCGGGCACAGATACGCGGTATTTT	CARNRDRARSGTDTRYF
.	.	TRBV4-1	TRBJ1-2	TGCGCCAGCAGCCATCAGGGGTCTAACTATGGCTACACCTTC	CASSHQGSNYGYTF
TRBD1	.	TRBV28	TRBJ2-3	TGTGCCAGCAGCCCCGGGACAGTTCCAGATACGCAGTATTTT	CASSPGTVPDTQYF
.	few	TRBV30	TRBJ1-2	TGTGCCTGGAGTGGGGGAAACGGCTACACCTTC	CAWSGGNGYTF
.	.	TRBV11-2	TRBJ1-2	TGTGCCAGCAGCTTAGATCGTGAAGGGGATGGCTACACCTTC	CASSLDREGDGYTF
TRBD1	many	TRBV12-3/TRBV12-4	TRBJ2-2	TGTGCCAGCAGCCCCGGGACAGGGGGCGCGGGGACCGGGGAGCTGTTTTTT	CASSPGTGGAGTGELFF
.	.	TRBV7-9	TRBJ2-3	TGTGCCAGCACTTACAAGAGCACAGATACGCAGTATTTT	CASTYKSTDTQYF
.	.	TRBV12-5	TRBJ2-5	TGTGCTAGTGCCTTGGGGGCTCCACGAGAGACCCAGTACTTC	CASALGAPRETQYF
.	.	TRBV11-2	TRBJ1-1	TGTGCCAGCACCTTAGGATCCCCGTGCACTGAAGCTTTCTTT	CASTLGSPCTEAFF
TRBD1	.	TRBV24-1	TRBJ2-5	TGTGCCACCAGATCCACAGGGGGTGAAGAGACCCAGTACTTC	CATRSTGGEETQYF
.	few	TRBV28	TRBJ2-3	TGTGCCAGCAGTTTCGGTGCGGGTACGCAGTATTTT	CASSFGAGTQYF
TRBD1	.	TRBV6-5	TRBJ2-1	TGTGCCAGTAGGGGCCCCAGGGACAGCTCCTACAATGGGCAGTTCTTC	CASRGPRDSSYNGQFF
TRBD2	many	TRBV5-5	TRBJ2-2	TGTGCCAGCAGCACCGGGACTAGCAGACCGAACACCGGGGAGCTGTTTTTT	CASSTGTSRPNTGELFF
.	many	TRBV5-6	TRBJ2-1	TGTGCCAGCACCCCGGGGTACCCCGACAATGAGCAGTTCTTC	CASTPGYPDNEQFF
.	once	TRBV11-2	TRBJ2-3	TGTGCCAGCAGCTTAGATCACAGACAAGCGACCACAGATACCCAGTATTTT	CASSLDHRQATTDTQYF
.	.	TRBV11-2	TRBJ2-7	TGTGCCAGCAGTTTAGAGGCCACCGCCCACGAGCAGTACTTC	CASSLEATAHEQYF
.	once	TRBV6-1	TRBJ2-5	TGTGCCAGCAGTGAAGGGGCAGGGCAAGAGGCCCAGTACTTC	CASSEGAGQEAQYF
.	.	TRBV11-2	TRBJ2-7	TGTGCCAGCAGCTTATTGAGGGGACCGCACGAGCAGTGCTTC	CASSLLRGPHEQCF
TRBD1	.	TRBV11-2	TRBJ2-7	TGTGCCAGCAGCTTATCTCATGGACAGGGGTTCTACGAGCACCACTTC	CASSLSHGQGFYEHHF
.	few	TRBV10-3	TRBJ2-5	TGTGCCATCAGTGGTGACCAAGAGACCCAGTACTTC	CAISGDQETQYF
TRBD2	.	TRBV11-2	TRBJ2-1	TGTGCCAGCAGCTCCACTAGCGGGAGGGGTCATGAGCAGTTCTTC	CASSSTSGRGHEQFF
.	.	TRBV28	TRBJ2-7	TGTGCCAGCAAAAGGGGCGGCAGAAATTCCTACGAGCAGTACTTC	CASKRGGRNSYEQYF
.	.	TRBV5-1	TRBJ1-2	TGCGCCAGCAGCTTACAGGGTTCTCATGGCTACACCTTC	CASSLQGSHGYTF
TRBD2	few	TRBV6-1	TRBJ2-1	TGTGCCAGCAGAGAAATTCCGGGACTAGTGAATAATGAGCAGTTCTTC	CASREIPGLVNNEQFF
.	.	TRBV11-2	TRBJ2-3	TGTGCCAGCATCCTGCGTGTCAACACAGATACGCGGTATTTT	CASILRVNTDTRYF
.	.	TRBV12-3/TRBV12-4	TRBJ1-3	TGTGCCAGAAGTTTTACGAGCTCTGTAAACACCATATATTTT	CARSFTSSVNTIYF
TRBD1	once	TRBV11-2	TRBJ2-1	TGTGCCAGCAGCGAGGGCAGGGGGAGTGAGCAGTTCTTC	CASSEGRGSEQFF
.	.	TRBV20-1	TRBJ2-7	TGCAGTGCTAGAGATGGTAGGGGCGGCTACCCCTACGAGCAGTACTTC	CSARDGRGGYPYEQYF
.	.	TRBV5-5	TRBJ1-4	TGTGCCAGCAGCCCGGCGGCAGGGACCTTTGAAAAACTGTTTTTT	CASSPAAGTFEKLFF
.	.	TRBV11-3	TRBJ2-5	TGTGTCAGCAGCATAGATCGGGAGACCCAGTACTTC	CVSSIDRETQYF